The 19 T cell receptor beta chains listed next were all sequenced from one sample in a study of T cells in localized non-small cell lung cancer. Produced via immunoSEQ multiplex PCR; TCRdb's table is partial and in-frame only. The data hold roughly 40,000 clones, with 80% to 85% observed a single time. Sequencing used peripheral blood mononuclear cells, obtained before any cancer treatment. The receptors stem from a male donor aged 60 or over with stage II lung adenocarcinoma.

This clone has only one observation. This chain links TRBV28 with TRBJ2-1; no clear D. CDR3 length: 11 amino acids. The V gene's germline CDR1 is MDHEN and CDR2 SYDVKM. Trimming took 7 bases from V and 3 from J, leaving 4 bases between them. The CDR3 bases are TGTGCCAGCACCGGCTACAATGAGCAGTTCTTC. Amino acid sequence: CASTGYNEQFF.

In DNA, the CDR3 is TGTGCCAGCAGTTTGGTAGCGGCGTACGAGCAGTACTTC. Its translation is CASSLVAAYEQYF. V is TRBV28 and J is TRBJ2-7, with a tentative D call TRBD2 (6 bases). V shed 3 bases and J shed 4 bases, with 10 bases lying between them. Germline V lookup: CDR1 MDHEN, CDR2 SYDVKM. The CDR3 loop spans 13 amino acids.

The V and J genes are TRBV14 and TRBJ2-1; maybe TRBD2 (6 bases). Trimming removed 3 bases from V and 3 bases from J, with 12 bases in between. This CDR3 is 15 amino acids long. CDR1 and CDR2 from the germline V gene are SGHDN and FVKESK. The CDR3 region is CASSQGTAFYNEQFF. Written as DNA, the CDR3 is TGTGCCAGCAGCCAGGGGACTGCATTCTACAATGAGCAGTTCTTC.

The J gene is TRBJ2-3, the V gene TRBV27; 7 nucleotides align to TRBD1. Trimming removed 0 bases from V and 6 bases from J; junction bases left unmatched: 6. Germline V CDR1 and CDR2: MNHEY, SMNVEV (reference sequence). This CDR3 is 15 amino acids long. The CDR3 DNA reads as TGTGCCAGCAGTTTATCGACAGGGCTCCGGGATACGCAGTATTTT. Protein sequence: CASSLSTGLRDTQYF.

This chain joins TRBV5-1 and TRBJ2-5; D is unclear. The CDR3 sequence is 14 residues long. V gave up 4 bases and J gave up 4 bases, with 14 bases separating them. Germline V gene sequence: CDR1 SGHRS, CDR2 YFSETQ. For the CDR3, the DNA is TGCGCCAGCAGCCCGGACCGGGTTTCAGAGACCCAGTACTTC. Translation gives CASSPDRVSETQYF.

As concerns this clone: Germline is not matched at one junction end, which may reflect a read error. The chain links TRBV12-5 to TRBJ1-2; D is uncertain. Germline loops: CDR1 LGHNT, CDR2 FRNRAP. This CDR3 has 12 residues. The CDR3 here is CASAEGTYLCDF. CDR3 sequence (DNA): TGTGCTAGTGCCGAGGGAACATACCTCTGTGACTTC. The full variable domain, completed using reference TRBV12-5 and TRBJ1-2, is DARVTQTPRHKVTEMGQEVTMRCQPILGHNTVFWYRQTMMQGLELLAYFRNRAPLDDSGMPKDRFSAEMPDATLATLKIQPSEPRDSAVYFCASAEGTYLCDFGSGTRLTVV.

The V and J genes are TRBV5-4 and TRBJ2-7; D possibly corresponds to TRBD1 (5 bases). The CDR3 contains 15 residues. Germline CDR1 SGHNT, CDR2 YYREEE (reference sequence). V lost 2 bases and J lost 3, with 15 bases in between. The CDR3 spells CASSFPRQPLYEQYF. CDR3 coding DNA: TGTGCCAGCAGCTTTCCGAGACAGCCACTCTACGAGCAGTACTTC.

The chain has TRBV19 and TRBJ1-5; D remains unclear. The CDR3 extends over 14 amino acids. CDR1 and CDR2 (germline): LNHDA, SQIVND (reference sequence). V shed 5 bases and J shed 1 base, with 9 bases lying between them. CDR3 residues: CASSPLESNQPQHF. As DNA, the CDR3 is TGTGCCAGTAGTCCTCTAGAAAGCAATCAGCCCCAGCATTTT. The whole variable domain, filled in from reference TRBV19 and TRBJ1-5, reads DGGITQSPKYLFRKEGQNVTLSCEQNLNHDAMYWYRQDPGQGLRLIYYSQIVNDFQKGDIAEGYSVSREKKESFPLTVTSAQKNPTAFYLCASSPLESNQPQHFGDGTRLSIL.

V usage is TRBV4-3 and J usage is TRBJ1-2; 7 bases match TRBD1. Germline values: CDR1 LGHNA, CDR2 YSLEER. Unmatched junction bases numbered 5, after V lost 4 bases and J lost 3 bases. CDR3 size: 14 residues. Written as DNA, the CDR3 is TGCGCCAGCAGCCCCCAGGGGGTGCACTATGGCTACACCTTC. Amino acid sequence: CASSPQGVHYGYTF.

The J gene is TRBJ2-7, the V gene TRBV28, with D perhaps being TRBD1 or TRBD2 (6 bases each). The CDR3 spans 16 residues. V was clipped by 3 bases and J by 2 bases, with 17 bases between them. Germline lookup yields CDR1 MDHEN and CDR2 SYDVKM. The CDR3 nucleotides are TGTGCCAGCAGTTTGGGGATCGGGGGCCCAACCTACGAGCAGTACTTC. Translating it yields CASSLGIGGPTYEQYF.

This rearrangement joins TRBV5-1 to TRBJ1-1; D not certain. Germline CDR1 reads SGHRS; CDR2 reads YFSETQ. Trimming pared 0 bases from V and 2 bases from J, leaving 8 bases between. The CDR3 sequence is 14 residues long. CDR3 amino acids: CASSLGHSNTEAFF. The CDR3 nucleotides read TGCGCCAGCAGCTTGGGACATTCCAACACTGAAGCTTTCTTT.

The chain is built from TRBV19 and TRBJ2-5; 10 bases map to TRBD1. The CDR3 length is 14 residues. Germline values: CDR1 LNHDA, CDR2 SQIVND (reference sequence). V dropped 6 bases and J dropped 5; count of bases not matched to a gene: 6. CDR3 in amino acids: CASSETGGAETQYF. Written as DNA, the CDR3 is TGTGCCAGTAGCGAGACAGGGGGCGCGGAGACCCAGTACTTC.

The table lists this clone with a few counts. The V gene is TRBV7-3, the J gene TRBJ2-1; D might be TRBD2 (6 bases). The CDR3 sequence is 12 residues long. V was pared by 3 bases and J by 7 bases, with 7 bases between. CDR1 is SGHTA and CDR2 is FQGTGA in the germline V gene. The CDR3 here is CASSFGSNEQFF. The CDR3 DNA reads TGTGCCAGCAGCTTCGGGAGTAATGAGCAGTTCTTC.

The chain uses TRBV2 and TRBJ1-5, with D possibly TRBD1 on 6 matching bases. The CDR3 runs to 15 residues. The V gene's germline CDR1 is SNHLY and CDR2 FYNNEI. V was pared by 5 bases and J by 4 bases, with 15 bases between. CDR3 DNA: TGTGCCAGCAGTCGGGGAGGGGGGGGAAATCAGCCCCAGCATTTT. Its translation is CASSRGGGGNQPQHF.

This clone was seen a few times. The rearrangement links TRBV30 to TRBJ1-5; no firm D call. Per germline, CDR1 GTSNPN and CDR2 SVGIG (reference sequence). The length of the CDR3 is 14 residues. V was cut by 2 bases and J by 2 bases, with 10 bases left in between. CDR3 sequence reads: CAWSRQVGNQPQHF. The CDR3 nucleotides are TGTGCCTGGAGTAGGCAGGTTGGCAATCAGCCCCAGCATTTT.

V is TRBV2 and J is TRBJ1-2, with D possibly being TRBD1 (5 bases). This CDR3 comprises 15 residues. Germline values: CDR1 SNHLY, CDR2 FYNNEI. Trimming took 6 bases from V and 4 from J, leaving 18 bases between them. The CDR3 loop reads CASSAEGAPRYGYTF. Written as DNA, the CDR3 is TGTGCCAGCAGCGCCGAAGGGGCTCCCCGCTATGGCTACACCTTC.

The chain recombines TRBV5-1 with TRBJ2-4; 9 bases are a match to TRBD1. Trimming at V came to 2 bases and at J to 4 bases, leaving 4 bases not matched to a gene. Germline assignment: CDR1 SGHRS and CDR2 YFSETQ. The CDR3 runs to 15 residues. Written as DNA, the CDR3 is TGCGCCAGCAGCTTATCCGGGACAGGGAAAAACATTCAGTACTTC. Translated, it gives CASSLSGTGKNIQYF.

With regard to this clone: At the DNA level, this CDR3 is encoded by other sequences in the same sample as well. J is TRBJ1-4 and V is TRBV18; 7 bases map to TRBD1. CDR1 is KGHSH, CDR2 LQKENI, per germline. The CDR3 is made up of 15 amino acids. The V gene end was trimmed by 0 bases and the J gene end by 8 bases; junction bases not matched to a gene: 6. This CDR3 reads CASSPPGQGGEKLFF. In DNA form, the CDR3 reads TGTGCCAGCTCACCACCCGGGCAGGGGGGCGAAAAACTGTTTTTT.

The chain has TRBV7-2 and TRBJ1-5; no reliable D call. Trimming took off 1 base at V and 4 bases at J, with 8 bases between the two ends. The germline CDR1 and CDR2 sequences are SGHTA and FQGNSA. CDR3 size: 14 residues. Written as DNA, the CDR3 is TGTGCCAGCAGCTTAGAGGCAGCTAATCAGCCCCAGCATTTT. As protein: CASSLEAANQPQHF.